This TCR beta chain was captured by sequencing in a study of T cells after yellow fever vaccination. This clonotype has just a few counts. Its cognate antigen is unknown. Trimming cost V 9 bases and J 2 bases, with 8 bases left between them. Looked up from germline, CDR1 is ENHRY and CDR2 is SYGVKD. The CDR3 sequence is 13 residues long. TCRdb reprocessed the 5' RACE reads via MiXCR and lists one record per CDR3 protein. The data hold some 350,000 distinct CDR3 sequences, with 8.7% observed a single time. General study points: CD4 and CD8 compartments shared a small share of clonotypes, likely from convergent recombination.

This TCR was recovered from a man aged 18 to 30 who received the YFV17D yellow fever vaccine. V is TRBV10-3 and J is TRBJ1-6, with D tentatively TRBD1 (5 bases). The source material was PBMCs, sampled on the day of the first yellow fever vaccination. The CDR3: CAIQETYNSPLHF. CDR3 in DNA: TGTGCCATACAGGAGACCTATAATTCACCCCTCCACTTT.